This TCR beta chain was captured in a study of blood T cell repertoires in COVID-19. Those enrolled in Seattle joined during active infection and were followed longitudinally afterward. As processed by the authors: Estimation of nucleated cell counts was performed using reference gene primer amplification. Libraries were prepared by immunoSEQ multiplex PCR; TCRdb keeps only in-frame clonotypes and omits some of them. V, J and clone size reflect that table, while D and trimming were determined from the DNA. The sample consists of approximately 200,000 clones, 80% to 85% of them appearing once. V dropped 0 bases and J dropped 1 base, with 11 bases sitting between them. This CDR3 is built from 16 residues. From germline, CDR1 is LGHNA and CDR2 YNFKEQ. This clone was detected once.

The source material was peripheral blood. The chain combines TRBV4-2 with TRBJ2-3; TRBD1 is a possible D gene (6 bases). The source is a woman older than 75 with COVID-19, enrolled during active disease. The CDR3 DNA reads TGTGCCAGCAGCCAAGATGGCAGGGGCGGCACAGATACGCAGTATTTT. This codes for CASSQDGRGGTDTQYF.